This T cell receptor beta chain was documented in a study of identical twins. CDR1 and CDR2 from the germline V gene are MNHEY and SVGAGI. V lost 0 bases, J lost 4 bases, and 5 bases stayed unmatched. The length of the CDR3 is 16 residues. A universal primer site arose from template switching, and cDNA bore unique molecular identifiers. TCRdb processed the 5' RACE reads anew with MiXCR; each CDR3 protein has one entry. The sample holds a few hundred thousand distinct CDR3 sequences, 9.5% to 10% seen once. These data were also reused for a study on yellow fever vaccine responses in identical twins.

Specimen: PBMCs. The rearrangement links TRBV6-5 to TRBJ2-2; 7 positions agree with TRBD2. The receptor was isolated from a woman under 30 in good health. As DNA, the CDR3 is TGTGCCAGCAGTTACTCGTTGCGGGAGCCCACCGGGGAGCTGTTTTTT. This gives the protein CASSYSLREPTGELFF.